The entry that follows covers one T cell receptor beta chain sequence. Sequencing of TCR beta drew on CD8+ and CD4+ T cells from blood. FACS was used to enrich TEMRA cells, whereas the CD8+ and CD4+ T cells were obtained by negative isolation. The data derive from a study of CD8 T cells in Susac syndrome. An input of roughly 0.5 to 1 ug of RNA was subjected to reverse transcription using random hexamers. An immunoSEQ multiplex PCR generated amplified TCR beta CDR3 products spanning 54 Vbeta and 13 Jbeta. TCRdb ran MiXCR on the immunoSEQ multiplex PCR reads and lists one entry per CDR3 protein. The top ten hold 0.45% to 0.65% of the sample, which has about 52,000 distinct CDR3 sequences, 93% seen once. This TCR came from a human donor with multiple sclerosis. The sample consisted of CD8+ T cells from PBMCs.

The CDR3 region has the DNA TGTGCCAGCAGTTCAGGGGGCGAGAACACTGAAGCTTTCTTT. Amino acids: CASSSGGENTEAFF. The chain employs TRBV6-2 or TRBV6-3 and TRBJ1-1; 8 bases match TRBD1. The trim removed 4 bases at V and 1 base at J, leaving 2 bases unmatched. The CDR3 extends over 14 amino acids. Germline lookup yields CDR1 MNHEY and CDR2 SVGEGT.